Given below is one T cell receptor beta chain in context. Building the TCR beta libraries relied on iRepertoire HTBI primers, and CDR3 regions underwent Arm-PCR. TCRdb independently ran MiXCR on the multiplex PCR reads; one entry per CDR3 protein. This repertoire shows 700,000 or so distinct CDR3 sequences, approximately 31% found once; its top ten account for roughly 40%. Trimming pared 5 bases from V and 1 base from J, leaving 8 bases between. There are 14 residues in the CDR3. Germline CDR1 is MNHEY and CDR2 is SVGEGT. The sample comes from a study of regulatory T cells in long-lasting Graves disease. This sample's time point: persistent/refractory GD, antithyroid drugs over 5 years with positive TRAb. The authors made the TCR library using RNA they extracted from PBMCs.

The receptor's source is a female donor with Graves disease. The chain employs TRBV6-2 or TRBV6-3 and TRBJ2-2; TRBD1 might be the D (6 bases). Material: peripheral blood mononuclear cells (PBMCs), obtained when the disease was refractory, from a patient treated with antithyroid drugs. The CDR3, as DNA: TGTGCCAGCAGTGACAGGAAGAACACCGGGGAGCTGTTTTTT. Its translation is CASSDRKNTGELFF.